A single sample is the source of the 18 T cell receptor beta chains below, sequenced in a study of T-cell reconstitution after alpha-beta-depleted transplantation in children. Unique molecular identifiers featured in how the TCRbeta library was prepared. Via MiXCR, TCRdb re-called the PCR reads, giving one row per CDR3 protein. The repertoire holds about 310,000 distinct CDR3 sequences, with approximately 23% as singletons. The sample here was PBMCs, mostly from graft donor cells, taken 180 days after TCRalphabeta/CD19-depleted stem cell transplant. The receptors here all came from a male patient younger than 18 who had a stem cell transplant for acute lymphoblastic leukemia, so the T cells may come from the graft donor.

In its sample, this clonotype was seen once. This may come from a read error, since a much larger clone is one base off. V gene TRBV12-3 or TRBV12-4 combines with J gene TRBJ2-1, with 7 bases matching TRBD2. The CDR3 totals 14 residues. Unmatched junction bases numbered 6, after V lost 3 bases and J lost 7 bases. The CDR3 DNA follows: TGTGCCAGCAGTTTCGGCGGGAGTCTAAATGAGCAGTTCTTC. Translated, it gives CASSFGGSLNEQFF.

This clonotype appeared a few times. The CDR3 loop reads CASSSSWVPDTQYF. The CDR3 DNA reads as TGCGCCAGCAGCTCCTCCTGGGTCCCAGATACGCAGTATTTT. The V and J genes are TRBV5-1 and TRBJ2-3; D not certain. Germline loops: CDR1 SGHRS, CDR2 YFSETQ. V lost 3 bases and J 4 bases, leaving 12 bases between the germline ends. CDR3 length: 14 amino acids.

This sequence joins TRBV7-9 and TRBJ2-1, with D hard to call. Germline V gene lookup returns CDR1 SEHNR and CDR2 FQNEAQ (reference sequence). V was clipped by 3 bases and J by 7 bases, with 7 bases between them. The CDR3 loop spans 12 amino acids. This CDR3 reads CASSFGENEQFF. DNA of the CDR3: TGTGCCAGCAGCTTTGGAGAGAATGAGCAGTTCTTC.

This rearrangement joins TRBV12-3 or TRBV12-4 to TRBJ2-3; 10 bases are a match to TRBD2. Trimming cost V 5 bases and J 4 bases; bases outside gene matches: 9. The CDR3 length is 16 residues. CDR3 amino acids: CASSTLAGDRADTQYF. As DNA, the CDR3 is TGTGCCAGCAGTACGCTAGCGGGAGATCGCGCAGATACGCAGTATTTT.

This clonotype turned up a few times. V is TRBV3-1 and J is TRBJ1-2; D unresolved. Between the trimmed V and J ends, which lost 0 bases and 5 bases, there was a span of 22 bases. From germline, CDR1 is LGHDT and CDR2 YNNKEL (reference sequence). The CDR3 runs 18 residues. The CDR3 spells CASSQDSRFAPFSYGYTF. CDR3 sequence (DNA): TGTGCCAGCAGCCAAGACAGCCGCTTTGCACCTTTCAGTTATGGCTACACCTTC.

The rearrangement joins TRBV5-6 to TRBJ2-3; TRBD1 agrees at 7 bases. Losses at the gene ends were 4 bases for V and 0 bases for J; bases not matched to a gene: 5. The CDR3 loop spans 15 amino acids. Looked up from germline, CDR1 is SGHDT and CDR2 is YYEEEE. CDR3 nucleotide sequence: TGTGCCAGCAGCCTGACACAGGGGAGCACAGATACGCAGTATTTT. This codes for CASSLTQGSTDTQYF.

This clonotype turned up a few times. The CDR3 sequence: CSASPTGGQETQYF. CDR3 bases: TGCAGTGCTAGTCCGACAGGGGGGCAAGAGACCCAGTACTTC. The V gene is TRBV20-1, the J gene TRBJ2-5; 9 nucleotides align to TRBD1. Germline CDR1 reads DFQATT; CDR2 reads SNEGSKA (reference sequence). The junction had 4 bases not matched to a gene; V was cut back by 3 bases and J by 2 bases. The CDR3 extends over 14 amino acids.

V is TRBV12-3 or TRBV12-4 and J is TRBJ2-2, with D perhaps matching TRBD1 (7 bases). This CDR3 contains 16 residues. Trimming shortened V by 6 bases and J by 6 bases, and 20 bases separated the two germline ends. The chain's CDR3 is CASRPQGGLFPGELFF. The CDR3 coding sequence is TGTGCCAGCAGACCTCAGGGGGGCTTATTCCCCGGGGAGCTGTTTTTT.

The J gene is TRBJ1-1, the V gene TRBV20-1; no definite D call. The CDR3 loop spans 15 amino acids. The germline gives CDR1 DFQATT, CDR2 SNEGSKA (reference sequence). V was shortened by 1 base and J by 5 bases, with 17 bases between the two germline ends. CDR3 in DNA: TGCAGTGCTAGAGCCCCGGCCCTGGACGAAACTGAAGCTTTCTTT. This codes for CSARAPALDETEAFF.

This clonotype occurred a few times. The rearrangement uses TRBV9 and TRBJ1-1; no definite D call. V lost 4 bases, J lost 0 bases, and 19 bases lay in between. CDR3 length: 17 residues. Germline V gene data show CDR1 as SGDLS and CDR2 as YYNGEE. DNA for the CDR3: TGTGCCAGCAGCCCTAGCCGGGTTTCCCAGTTGAACACTGAAGCTTTCTTT. Its protein is CASSPSRVSQLNTEAFF.

This clonotype has just a few counts. The chain combines TRBV5-5 with TRBJ2-3; TRBD2 is a possible D gene (6 bases). The CDR3 totals 16 residues. V gave up 0 bases and J gave up 1 base, with 12 bases separating them. From germline, CDR1 is SGHKS and CDR2 YYEKEE (reference sequence). CDR3 loop: CASSLDTWGGTDTQYF. The CDR3 nucleotides read TGTGCCAGCAGCTTGGATACCTGGGGGGGCACAGATACGCAGTATTTT.

The chain has TRBV25-1 and TRBJ1-1; D perhaps matches TRBD1 (6 bases). The CDR3 covers 14 residues. Germline values: CDR1 MGHDK, CDR2 SYGVNS. Trimming stripped 1 base from V and 6 bases from J, with 12 bases between. CDR3 nucleotide sequence: TGTGCCAGCAGTGAATTGGGGGCCACAGCTGAAGCTTTCTTT. This codes for CASSELGATAEAFF.

V and J are TRBV28 and TRBJ1-6; maybe TRBD1 (5 bases). The ends were cut back, 3 bases at V and 6 bases at J, with 12 bases in the middle. Per the germline V gene, CDR1 is MDHEN and CDR2 is SYDVKM. CDR3 length equals 15 residues. Here the CDR3 reads CASSFAGVSNSPLHF. CDR3 nucleotides: TGTGCCAGCAGTTTCGCGGGGGTTAGTAATTCACCCCTCCACTTT.

This clonotype has a handful of counts. This chain links TRBV6-1 with TRBJ2-7; TRBD2 is a possible D gene (5 bases). This CDR3 has 13 residues. V was pared by 8 bases and J by 8 bases, with 19 bases between. CDR1 and CDR2 (germline): MNHNS, SASEGT. CDR3 DNA: TGTGCCAGCGCACTTGAGGGCCTTGGCCAGCAGTACTTC. This encodes CASALEGLGQQYF.

The CDR3 nucleotides read TGTGCCAGCAGCTTCGGGGCCCTTAGCACTGAAGCTTTCTTT. It is translated as CASSFGALSTEAFF. The chain links TRBV7-8 to TRBJ1-1; D may be TRBD1 (5 bases). V lost 3 bases and J lost 4, with 12 bases in between. Germline CDR1 reads SGHVS; CDR2 reads FQNEAQ. The CDR3 extends over 14 amino acids.

This clonotype was counted between two and nine times. CDR3 DNA sequence: TGTGCCAGCAGTTTATCTTGGGCCTACGAGCAGTACTTC. This translates into CASSLSWAYEQYF. The J gene is TRBJ2-7, the V gene TRBV27, with D unresolved. The CDR3 is 13 residues long. Trimming took 0 bases from V and 2 from J, leaving 5 bases between them. CDR1 and CDR2 from the germline V gene are MNHEY and SMNVEV (reference sequence).

The chain links TRBV20-1 to TRBJ1-1; D gene ambiguous. Germline V gene sequence: CDR1 DFQATT, CDR2 SNEGSKA (reference sequence). V was trimmed by 4 bases and J by 7 bases, leaving 16 bases between them. The length of the CDR3 is 13 residues. The CDR3 spells CSAKRGMGNEAFF. CDR3 DNA sequence: TGCAGTGCTAAGAGAGGTATGGGGAATGAAGCTTTCTTT.

Here the CDR3 DNA reads TGCAGTGCTAGAGGCGGGGACAGGGAGAAGTATGGCTACACCTTC. Its translation is CSARGGDREKYGYTF. The rearrangement links TRBV20-1 to TRBJ1-2; the match to TRBD1 covers 9 bases. The CDR3 is 15 amino acids. Per germline, CDR1 DFQATT and CDR2 SNEGSKA (reference sequence). The trim removed 1 base at V and 5 bases at J, leaving 8 bases unmatched.